Listed here are 32 T cell receptor beta chains from one sample, sequenced in a study of Graves' ophthalmopathy and Graves' hyperthyroidism (dated by TCRdb to 2017 to 2018). The sample was run on an Illumina HiSeq 2000. For repertoire sequencing, the TCR beta CDR3 regions were amplified from RNA transcripts. The first round of RT-PCR was done with HTBI primers and the Qiagen OneStep RT-PCR kit, and was followed by a second round of multiplex PCR, then size selection and purification. TCRdb reanalyzed the raw reads on its own, using fastp at Q25 for trimming and MiXCR for clone calling, and kept in-frame beta chains. Merged by CDR3 protein, the rows form single entries marked with the most common genes and DNA. This sample gives over 650,000 distinct CDR3 sequences in total; under 50% of them show up just once. Of the sample, more than 3% is held by the ten largest clones. The sequenced sample consisted of peripheral blood. The receptors here all came from an adult man with Graves' ophthalmopathy.

The chain is built from TRBV5-1 and TRBJ1-4; D remains unclear. The CDR3 is 17 residues long. Germline V gene data show CDR1 as SGHRS and CDR2 as YFSETQ. Trimming pared 3 bases from V and 0 bases from J, leaving 15 bases between. The CDR3 bases are TGCGCCAGCAGCTCCGGACGGAATTTTGCAACTAATGAAAAACTGTTTTTT. Encoded protein: CASSSGRNFATNEKLFF.

CDR3 sequence: CASSLGGLREQYF. CDR3 DNA: TGTGCCAGCAGCTTGGGTGGCTTGCGCGAGCAGTACTTC. The chain has TRBV11-2 and TRBJ2-7; no firm D call. The CDR3 totals 13 residues. Germline CDR1 SGHAT, CDR2 FQNNGV. V lost 3 bases and J lost 6, with 12 bases in between.

This rearrangement joins TRBV25-1 to TRBJ1-1; tentative D call: TRBD1 (5 bases). Trimming took 6 bases from V and 5 from J, leaving 16 bases between them. CDR3 length: 14 residues. The germline CDR1 and CDR2 sequences are MGHDK and SYGVNS. CDR3 bases: TGTGCCAGCAGAGCCGGGACTGCCAGTACTGAAGCTTTCTTT. It yields the protein CASRAGTASTEAFF.

This clonotype was seen a handful of times. V gene TRBV15 combines with J gene TRBJ2-1; possibly TRBD2 for D (5 bases). V lost 0 bases and J 5 bases, leaving 11 bases between the germline ends. The CDR3 is 15 amino acids. Germline CDR1 reads LNHNV; CDR2 reads YYDKDF (reference sequence). The CDR3 region is CATSRDLGGHNEQFF. In nucleotides, the CDR3 is TGTGCCACCAGCAGAGATCTAGGCGGGCACAATGAGCAGTTCTTC.

This clonotype was seen at least ten times. The chain recombines TRBV2 with TRBJ2-7; 7 bases line up with TRBD1. The CDR3 has 12 amino acids. The V and J ends lost 9 bases and 3 bases, in that order; junction bases with no gene match: 5. In germline, CDR1 is SNHLY, CDR2 FYNNEI. The CDR3 nucleotides read TGTGCCAGTTTAGGGGGCAGCTACGAGCAGTACTTC. It specifies CASLGGSYEQYF.

In regard to this clonotype: The junction departs from the called germline gene at one end, perhaps through a read error. V is TRBV7-3 and J is TRBJ2-6; a possible D gene is TRBD1 (5 bases). The CDR3 is 16 amino acids. The germline CDR1 and CDR2 sequences are SGHTA and FQGTGA. For the CDR3, the DNA is TGTGCCAGCAGCTTAACAACAAGCTCTGGGGCCAACGTACTGACTTTC. Its protein product is CASSLTTSSGANVLTF.

Concerning this clonotype itself: At one boundary the junction diverges from the germline segment, which might be a read error. The gene calls are TRBV10-3 and TRBJ2-7; 7 nucleotides line up with TRBD2. Germline V gives CDR1 ENHRY, CDR2 SYGVKD. The CDR3 consists of 15 residues. The CDR3 coding sequence is TGTGCCAGCAGTGAATCCCCTAGCGGCTCCTACGAGCAGTACTTC. This gives the protein CASSESPSGSYEQYF.

To note about this clonotype: A clone one base away is much larger, so this may be a read error. The V gene is TRBV9, the J gene TRBJ2-7; D possibly corresponds to TRBD2 (6 bases). In germline, CDR1 is SGDLS, CDR2 YYNGEE. Trimming removed 0 bases from V and 0 bases from J, with 13 bases in between. This CDR3 is 16 amino acids long. CDR3 sequence (DNA): TGTGCCAGCAGCGTAGCTCTAGCGACGAACTCCTACGAGCAGTACTTC. Translated: CASSVALATNSYEQYF.

The chain carries TRBV20-1 and TRBJ2-7, with 7 bases identical to TRBD2. V dropped 3 bases and J dropped 4; count of bases not matched to a gene: 12. The CDR3 has 15 residues. CDR1 and CDR2 (germline): DFQATT, SNEGSKA (reference sequence). The chain's CDR3 is CSARGLAGVIYEQYF. The CDR3 DNA reads TGCAGTGCTAGGGGGCTGGCGGGGGTCATATACGAGCAGTACTTC.

The table lists this clonotype with many counts. This chain links TRBV5-6 with TRBJ1-2, with D unresolved. The V end was cut by 0 bases, the J end by 3 bases, with 9 bases between. This CDR3 comprises 14 residues. In germline, CDR1 is SGHDT, CDR2 YYEEEE. CDR3 DNA: TGTGCCAGCAGCTTGGTGTGGGAGTACTATGGCTACACCTTC. Protein: CASSLVWEYYGYTF.

Turning to this clonotype: An end of the junction does not agree with germline; a read error may underlie this. The V call is TRBV10-3, the J call TRBJ2-1; D is possibly TRBD2 (5 bases). CDR3 size: 14 residues. Germline V gene data show CDR1 as ENHRY and CDR2 as SYGVKD. CDR3 DNA: TGTGCCACCAGTGTCGCGGACTGGGCGAATGGGCAGTTCTTC. It codes for CATSVADWANGQFF.

This clonotype turned up a few times. CDR3 amino acids: CASSENLGRHPYGYTF. In DNA, the CDR3 is TGTGCCAGCAGTGAAAATTTGGGACGCCATCCCTATGGCTACACCTTC. This chain links TRBV2 with TRBJ1-2, with D maybe TRBD1 (5 bases). Trimming removed 2 bases at V and 4 bases at J, with 17 bases between. The CDR3 runs 16 residues. The germline CDR1 and CDR2 sequences are SNHLY and FYNNEI.

This clonotype came up many times. The J gene is TRBJ2-7, the V gene TRBV7-3; TRBD1 matches 10 bases. The V gene end was trimmed by 5 bases and the J gene end by 6 bases; junction bases not matched to a gene: 7. This CDR3 spans 14 amino acids. Germline assignment: CDR1 SGHTA and CDR2 FQGTGA. CDR3 loop: CASSPGTGDAEQYF. As DNA, the CDR3 is TGTGCCAGCAGCCCCGGGACAGGGGACGCCGAGCAGTACTTC. Full variable domain (remainder filled in from reference TRBV7-3 and TRBJ2-7): GAGVSQTPSNKVTEKGKYVELRCDPISGHTALYWYRQSLGQGPEFLIYFQGTGAADDSGLPNDRFFAVRPEGSVSTLKIQRTERGDSAVYLCASSPGTGDAEQYFGPGTRLTVT.

This chain connects TRBV3-1 to TRBJ1-4; TRBD1 aligns across 8 bases. CDR1 is LGHDT and CDR2 is YNNKEL in the germline V gene (reference sequence). J gave up 6 bases and V 4 bases, and 7 bases lay outside the gene matches. The CDR3 is 15 amino acids. In nucleotides, the CDR3 is TGTGCCAGCAGCCGATCGGACAGGGACTATGAAAAACTGTTTTTT. This sequence encodes CASSRSDRDYEKLFF.

The chain couples TRBV6-6 to TRBJ1-4, with a weak D call TRBD1 (5 bases). Germline V gene sequence: CDR1 MNHNY, CDR2 SVGAGI (reference sequence). V was trimmed by 8 bases and J by 7 bases, leaving 17 bases between them. The CDR3 covers 14 residues. The CDR3 DNA follows: TGTGCCAGCGGCGGGGGGGAGGGTCCTGAAAAACTGTTTTTT. Encoded protein: CASGGGEGPEKLFF.

Turning to this clonotype: This CDR3 fails to terminate in the conserved phenylalanine or tryptophan, so it likely reflects a read error. Because the CDR3's place on the DNA is in doubt, the DNA is left out and the CDR3 is given as listed by TCRdb. This rearrangement joins TRBV24-1 to TRBJ1-2. Ends included, the CDR3 has 8 residues. Germline assignment: CDR1 KGHDR and CDR2 SFDVKD. The CDR3 loop reads CAISEELG.

This clonotype was picked up many times. The chain employs TRBV25-1 and TRBJ2-5; 7 bases match TRBD1. Germline-derived CDR1 and CDR2 are MGHDK and SYGVNS. V lost 4 bases to trimming and J lost 3 bases; unmatched junction nucleotides: 8. This CDR3 has 15 residues. The chain's CDR3 is CASSAIRDSEETQYF. DNA for the CDR3: TGTGCCAGCAGTGCGATTAGGGACAGCGAAGAGACCCAGTACTTC.

This clonotype showed up just a few times. This chain joins TRBV6-5 and TRBJ2-7, with D perhaps being TRBD1 or TRBD2 (5 bases each). The V end lost 8 bases, the J end lost 6 bases, and 23 bases lay between the germline ends. CDR3 length: 15 amino acids. Germline V gene data show CDR1 as MNHEY and CDR2 as SVGAGI. Here the CDR3 DNA reads TGTGCCAGCCGACCCGGGGTGGCAGGGAGTGTCGAGCAGTACTTC. This gives the protein CASRPGVAGSVEQYF.

Comments on this clonotype: The junction differs from germline at one of its ends, possibly a read error. The J gene is TRBJ1-5, the V gene TRBV11-2; a weak D match, TRBD1 (6 bases). The germline gives CDR1 SGHAT, CDR2 FQNNGV. The CDR3 length is 17 residues. CDR3 nucleotide sequence: TGTGCCAGCAGCCAAGATCGGACAGAGTATAGCAATCGGCCCCAGCATTTT. It is translated as CASSQDRTEYSNRPQHF.

This clonotype was recorded many times. CDR3 DNA: TGTGCCAGCAGCCCCCGTCGAGGACGGTGGGAGCAGTACTTC. Amino acid sequence: CASSPRRGRWEQYF. V is TRBV7-8 and J is TRBJ2-7; D not certain. Trimming took off 5 bases at V and 7 bases at J, with 18 bases between the two ends. CDR1 SGHVS and CDR2 FQNEAQ come from the germline V gene. CDR3 length: 14 residues.

This clonotype was recorded many times. The rearrangement uses TRBV7-8 and TRBJ2-2, with 8 positions matching TRBD2. CDR3 length: 15 residues. Germline V gives CDR1 SGHVS, CDR2 FQNEAQ. The V and J ends lost 3 bases and 6 bases, in that order; junction bases with no gene match: 6. CDR3 loop: CASSFGAGVAGELFF. In DNA, the CDR3 is TGTGCCAGCAGCTTTGGAGCGGGAGTTGCCGGGGAGCTGTTTTTT.

Concerning this clonotype itself: A junction end diverges from the germline sequence, so it may reflect a read error. The V and J genes are TRBV6-1 and TRBJ2-6; TRBD1 matches at 9 bases. The CDR3 totals 14 residues. Germline-derived CDR1 and CDR2 are MNHNS and SASEGT. CDR3 nucleotide sequence: TGCGCCAGCAGCCCCTCGACAGGGGGAGACACTGAAGCTTTC. Its translation: CASSPSTGGDTEAF.

This clonotype was seen many times. The chain is built from TRBV25-1 and TRBJ2-2; D perhaps matches TRBD1 (5 bases). The CDR3 loop spans 14 amino acids. Trimming stripped 1 base from V and 8 bases from J, with 11 bases between. Germline V gene sequence: CDR1 MGHDK, CDR2 SYGVNS. The CDR3 nucleotides read TGTGCCAGCAGTGAATTCACTCAGGGAGGGGAGCTGTTTTTT. It translates to CASSEFTQGGELFF. The complete variable domain, with remaining parts taken from reference TRBV25-1 and TRBJ2-2, reads EADIYQTPRYLVIGTGKKITLECSQTMGHDKMYWYQQDPGMELHLIHYSYGVNSTEKGDLSSESTVSRIRTEHFPLTLESARPSHTSQYLCASSEFTQGGELFFGEGSRLTVL.

The gene calls are TRBV7-9 and TRBJ2-5; the D gene is possibly TRBD2 (5 bases). The CDR3 has 10 residues. The V gene's germline CDR1 is SEHNR and CDR2 FQNEAQ (reference sequence). V was cut by 11 bases and J by 9 bases, with 13 bases left in between. CDR3 sequence reads: CAADGRPQYF. CDR3 DNA: TGTGCCGCGGATGGGAGACCCCAGTACTTC.

This clonotype has at least ten counts. The J gene is TRBJ1-6, the V gene TRBV7-2; TRBD1 aligns across 8 bases. This CDR3 is 14 amino acids long. J was trimmed by 9 bases and V by 4 bases; bases with no gene match: 5. The V gene's germline CDR1 is SGHTA and CDR2 FQGNSA. The CDR3 reads CASSSGQGTSPLHF. In DNA, the CDR3 is TGTGCCAGCAGCTCCGGACAGGGAACTTCACCCCTCCACTTT.

This clonotype was counted at least ten times. V is TRBV4-2 and J is TRBJ1-4; D unclear. Trimming removed 0 bases at V and 3 bases at J, with 11 bases between. The CDR3 is 16 residues long. Germline V gene sequence: CDR1 LGHNA, CDR2 YNFKEQ. CDR3 nucleotides: TGTGCCAGCAGCCAAGATGTAACACGACCTAATGAAAAACTGTTTTTT. Residues: CASSQDVTRPNEKLFF.

Note on this clonotype: One base away lies a much larger clone, so this may be a sequencing read error. The CDR3 DNA reads as TGCGCCAGCAGCCAAGGGACCTCGGGAAGCACCATATATTTT. This codes for CASSQGTSGSTIYF. The V call is TRBV5-1, the J call TRBJ1-3; perhaps TRBD1 as D (5 bases). This CDR3 is built from 14 residues. Germline values: CDR1 SGHRS, CDR2 YFSETQ.

This chain uses TRBV25-1 with TRBJ1-1, with D perhaps TRBD1 (5 bases). The CDR3 sequence is 12 residues long. Germline values: CDR1 MGHDK, CDR2 SYGVNS. Trimming removed 2 bases from V and 10 bases from J, with 11 bases in between. CDR3 loop: CASSESRVGAFF. DNA for the CDR3: TGTGCCAGCAGTGAAAGCAGGGTGGGAGCTTTCTTT.

The chain employs TRBV29-1 and TRBJ1-4; D remains unclear. This CDR3 has 12 amino acids. CDR1 is SQVTM, CDR2 ANQGSEA, per germline. Between the trimmed V and J ends, which lost 7 bases and 7 bases, there was a span of 13 bases. The CDR3 protein is CSAAGVGEKLFF. The CDR3 nucleotides are TGCAGCGCCGCCGGGGTCGGTGAAAAACTGTTTTTT.

The V gene is TRBV2, the J gene TRBJ1-1; no clear D. Germline CDR1 reads SNHLY; CDR2 reads FYNNEI. The V and J ends lost 5 bases and 0 bases respectively, with 16 bases between them. The CDR3 spans 16 residues. CDR3 nucleotide sequence: TGTGCCAGCAGTACCACGAGACATATCATGAACACTGAAGCTTTCTTT. Its protein is CASSTTRHIMNTEAFF. The entire variable domain, with the rest obtained from reference TRBV2 and TRBJ1-1, is as follows: EPEVTQTPSHQVTQMGQEVILRCVPISNHLYFYWYRQILGQKVEFLVSFYNNEISEKSEIFDDQFSVERPDGSNFTLKIRSTKLEDSAMYFCASSTTRHIMNTEAFFGQGTRLTVV.

The V call is TRBV29-1, the J call TRBJ1-1; 7 nucleotides match TRBD1. V trimming: 3 bases; J trimming: 6 bases; junction bases outside the gene matches: 4. This CDR3 region has 12 residues. Germline values: CDR1 SQVTM, CDR2 ANQGSEA. The CDR3 loop is CSVEGQGAEAFF. For the CDR3, the DNA is TGCAGCGTTGAGGGGCAGGGGGCTGAAGCTTTCTTT.

To note about this clonotype: A read error may produce the germline difference seen at one junction end. The chain recombines TRBV12-3 or TRBV12-4 with TRBJ1-6; 10 positions agree with TRBD1. The CDR3 is made up of 15 amino acids. Here the CDR3 reads CAISEPGQGPSPLHF. CDR3 nucleotides: TGTGCCATCAGTGAACCGGGACAGGGGCCTTCACCCCTCCACTTT.